The present entry profiles one T cell receptor (beta chain) with its context. Its antigen is still unknown. The sample belongs to a study of cytotoxic CD8 clonotypes in ibrutinib-treated CLL. Findings and caveats of the study: Before falling back toward baseline at progression, clonality had risen at the time of ibrutinib response.

Germline-derived CDR1 and CDR2 are SNHLY and FYNNEI. This CDR3 contains 19 residues. V lost 6 bases and J lost 3; bases outside the gene matches: 18. Assay: immunoSEQ multiplex PCR; the TCRdb copy retains only in-frame clones and omits some. The sample comprises roughly 200,000 clones, roughly 79% of which are singletons, and 9.5% to 12% rests with the top ten. This sequence joins TRBV2 and TRBJ2-3, with 10 positions matching TRBD2. This TCR derives from a human donor with chronic lymphocytic leukemia. The sequences come from PBMCs, collected after 12 months of ibrutinib treatment. CDR3 in DNA: TGTGCCAGCAGGCGGTCTTTAAGGACTAGCGGCACCGGTACAGATACGCAGTATTTT. This codes for CASRRSLRTSGTGTDTQYF.